Below are 7 T cell receptor beta chains sequenced from a single sample in a study of cytomegalovirus exposure and HLA in healthy donors. The PCR contained 60 Vbeta and 13 Jbeta primers. Repertoires were generated with immunoSEQ multiplex PCR, while TCRdb's copy carries only in-frame clones and drops some. This table has about 260,000 clones, around four fifths appearing once. The specimen was PBMCs. These receptors were taken from a woman aged 35 to 49 in good health and CMV-seropositive.

The chain combines TRBV5-6 with TRBJ2-1; 10 bases are a match to TRBD2. J gave up 7 bases and V 1 base, and 8 bases lay outside the gene matches. The CDR3 covers 16 residues. Germline CDR1 SGHDT, CDR2 YYEEEE. CDR3 protein: CASSLLSGRAPNEQFF. DNA for the CDR3: TGTGCCAGCAGCTTGCTAAGCGGGAGGGCTCCAAATGAGCAGTTCTTC.

This clone was picked up one time. The chain uses TRBV7-2 and TRBJ2-5; the match to TRBD2 covers 12 bases. CDR3 length equals 17 residues. J gave up 3 bases and V 5 bases, and 10 bases lay outside the gene matches. Germline V gene sequence: CDR1 SGHTA, CDR2 FQGNSA. The CDR3 DNA reads as TGTGCCAGCAGCCAATCCGGACTAGCGGGAATCAAAGAGACCCAGTACTTC. This codes for CASSQSGLAGIKETQYF.

This chain joins TRBV7-2 and TRBJ2-1; D remains ambiguous. The CDR3 has 13 residues. V shed 1 base and J shed 5 bases, with 6 bases lying between them. Per germline, CDR1 SGHTA and CDR2 FQGNSA. CDR3 in amino acids: CASSLGLDNEQFF. The CDR3 DNA reads as TGTGCCAGCAGCTTAGGTCTCGACAATGAGCAGTTCTTC.

This clone has more than one count but fewer than ten. The gene calls are TRBV7-8 and TRBJ1-3; D call uncertain. The germline V and J ends were trimmed by 2 bases and 0 bases, with 5 bases remaining between them. Looked up from germline, CDR1 is SGHVS and CDR2 is FQNEAQ. CDR3 length: 14 amino acids. CDR3 DNA: TGTGCCAGCAGCTTAATAGTCTCTGGAAACACCATATATTTT. It encodes CASSLIVSGNTIYF.

The chain couples TRBV2 to TRBJ2-6, with D perhaps matching TRBD1 (6 bases). The CDR3 consists of 13 residues. From germline, CDR1 is SNHLY and CDR2 FYNNEI. Trimming stripped 6 bases from V and 7 bases from J, with 10 bases between. CDR3 sequence (DNA): TGTGCCAGCAGCAGACAGGAAGCCAACGTCCTGACTTTC. Protein product: CASSRQEANVLTF.

This sequence joins TRBV7-8 and TRBJ2-5, with a tentative D call TRBD2 (6 bases). Trimming stripped 1 base from V and 2 bases from J, with 14 bases between. CDR1 and CDR2 (germline): SGHVS, FQNEAQ. CDR3 size: 16 residues. Written as DNA, the CDR3 is TGTGCCAGCAGCTTAGTTGCGGGACGCCCGCAAGAGACCCAGTACTTC. Protein product: CASSLVAGRPQETQYF.

Points on this clone: A read error may account for a junction end that differs from germline. This rearrangement joins TRBV7-9 to TRBJ2-7, with a tentative D call TRBD1 (6 bases). Germline-derived CDR1 and CDR2 are SEHNR and FQNEAQ (reference sequence). The CDR3 loop spans 16 amino acids. In DNA, the CDR3 is TGTTCCAGCAGCTCCCTTGAGGGACAAAGATCTTACGAGCAGTACTTC. This encodes CSSSSLEGQRSYEQYF.